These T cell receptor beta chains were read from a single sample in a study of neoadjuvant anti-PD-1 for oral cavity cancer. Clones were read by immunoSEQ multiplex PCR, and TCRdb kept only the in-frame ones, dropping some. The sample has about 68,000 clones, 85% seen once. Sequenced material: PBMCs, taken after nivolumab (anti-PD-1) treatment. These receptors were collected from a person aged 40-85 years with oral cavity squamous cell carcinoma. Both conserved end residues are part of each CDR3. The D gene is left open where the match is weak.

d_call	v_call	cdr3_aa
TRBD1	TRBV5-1	CASSLGGQGTDTQYF
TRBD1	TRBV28	CASRSGQGGNQPQHF
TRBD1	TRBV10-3	CAISGRDRVDTQYF
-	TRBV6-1	CASSGGYFSGANVLTF
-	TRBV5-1	CASSSSAGLPGELFF
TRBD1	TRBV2	CASSGMTGGSGNTIYF
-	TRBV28	CASSPPSYEQYF
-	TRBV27	CASSSLGASGYTF
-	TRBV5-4	CASSLVAGYGYTF
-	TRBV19	CASSGMGHSNQPQHF
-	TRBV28	CASSSVPSYEQYF
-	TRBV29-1	CSVAPNIEQFF
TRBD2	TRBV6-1	CASSILAGATGELFF
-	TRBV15	CATSRLPPGVNQPQHF
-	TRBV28	CASRRYRDPSYEQYF
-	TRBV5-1	CASSLDLGVQPQHF
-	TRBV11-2	CASSLPGNYGYTF
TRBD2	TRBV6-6	CASSRRETDEQYF
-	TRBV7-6	CASKLGGSGNTIYF
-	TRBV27	CASRGSIDLKGSYEQYF
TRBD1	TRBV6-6	CASTAGGSNQPQHF
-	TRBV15	CATSRDKGPQHF
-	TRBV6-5	CASRNGGPPYEQYF
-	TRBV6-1	CASSEGTLTEAFF
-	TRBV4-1	CASSQDWVQMSYEQYF
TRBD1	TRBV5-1	CASSPTGGGNQPQHF
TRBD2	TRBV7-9	CASSPEGREKETQYF
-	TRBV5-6	CASSSPGRGTGELFF
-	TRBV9	CASSVNPAYEQYF
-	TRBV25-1	CASSSTGAENQPQHF
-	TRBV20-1	CSARLVEQYF
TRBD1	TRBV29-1	CSIAQGANYGYTF
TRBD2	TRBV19	CASSIGRAGVAGGPNNEQFF
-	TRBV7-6	CASSSTDGQPQHF
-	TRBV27	CASSPWGSRDTQYF
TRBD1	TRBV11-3	CASSLGAGGRETQYF
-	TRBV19	CASRNGLTSTDTQYF
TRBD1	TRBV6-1	CASSDITGDTEAFF